This T cell receptor beta chain is drawn from a study of CD8+ T cells in alopecia areata. Germline V gene sequence: CDR1 GTSNPN, CDR2 SVGIG (reference sequence). With 4 bases removed from V and 7 bases from J, the gap between germline ends came to 13 bases. This CDR3 has 12 residues. Following RNA extraction, reverse transcription yielded cDNA that acted as the sequencing template. Assay: immunoSEQ multiplex PCR; the TCRdb copy retains only in-frame clones and omits some. The sample records some 170,000 clones, less than 80% being singletons. The sample here was CD8+ T cells sorted from blood, taken at week 0. The J gene is TRBJ2-5, the V gene TRBV30; no clear D gene. The TCR originated in a human donor with alopecia areata. The CDR3 region is CAWTPPLGTQYF. The CDR3, as DNA: TGTGCCTGGACTCCGCCGTTGGGGACCCAGTACTTC.